Given below is one T cell receptor beta chain in context. This sample was taken from a study of blood T cell repertoires in COVID-19. Study processing details: It was from reference gene primer amplification that nucleated cell counts were estimated. Method: immunoSEQ multiplex PCR; TCRdb's copy keeps in-frame clones and lacks some. V and J calls and clone size follow that table, whereas D and trimming were derived from the DNA. The repertoire holds around 70,000 clones, approximately 80% seen once, with about 12% in the top ten. V shed 6 bases, J shed 5 bases, and the junction held 11 bases outside the gene matches. CDR1 is LNHDA, CDR2 SQIVND, per germline (reference sequence). The CDR3 has 16 residues.

Specimen: peripheral blood. The source of this sequence is a human donor in a cohort sampled during active COVID-19. The chain couples TRBV19 to TRBJ2-2, with 8 bases aligning to TRBD1. DNA for the CDR3: TGTGCCAGTAGAGCGGACAGGGCCGGTAGTACCGGGGAGCTGTTTTTT. Translating it yields CASRADRAGSTGELFF.